The subject of this entry is one TCR beta chain. The target antigen is unknown. The repertoire was sequenced with immunoSEQ multiplex PCR; TCRdb's copy has only in-frame clones and lacks some. The repertoire consists of 70,000 to 90,000 clones, with approximately 91% occurring once and the leading ten covering about 2.2%. This record comes from a study of T cell responses to AZD1222 COVID-19 vaccine. This CDR3 has 14 residues. The V end was cut by 5 bases, the J end by 6 bases, with 17 bases between. Germline V lookup: CDR1 SQVTM, CDR2 ANQGSEA. The study's findings and limits: Females outnumbered males among donors, who were mostly white British; clonal diversity was possibly underestimated. Elevations in Spike-specific TCR breadth and depth followed administration of two AZD1222 doses.

Sequencing used peripheral blood, obtained on day 0 of AZD1222 vaccination. This chain uses TRBV29-1 with TRBJ2-1; D remains ambiguous. The TCR was taken from an adult in good health. CDR3: CSVQPPGDFNEQFF. The CDR3 coding sequence is TGCAGCGTTCAGCCTCCGGGCGACTTCAATGAGCAGTTCTTC.